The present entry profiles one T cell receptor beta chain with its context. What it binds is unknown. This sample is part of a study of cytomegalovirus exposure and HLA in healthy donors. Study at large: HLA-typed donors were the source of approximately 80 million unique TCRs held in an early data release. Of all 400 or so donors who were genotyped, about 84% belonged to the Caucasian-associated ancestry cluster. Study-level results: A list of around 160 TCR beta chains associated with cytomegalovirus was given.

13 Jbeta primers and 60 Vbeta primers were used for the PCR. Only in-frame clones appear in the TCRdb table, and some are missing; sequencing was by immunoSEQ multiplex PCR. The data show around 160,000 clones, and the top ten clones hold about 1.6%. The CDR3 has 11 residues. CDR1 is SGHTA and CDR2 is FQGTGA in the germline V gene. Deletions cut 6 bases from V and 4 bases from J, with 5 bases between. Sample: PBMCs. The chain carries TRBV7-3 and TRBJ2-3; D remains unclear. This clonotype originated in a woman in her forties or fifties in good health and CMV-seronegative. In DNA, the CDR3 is TGTGCCAGCAGAGAGGCAGATACGCAGTATTTT. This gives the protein CASREADTQYF.